This TCR beta chain was found in a study of cytomegalovirus exposure and HLA in healthy donors (dated by TCRdb to the late 2010s). For the study in its entirety: According to an earlier analysis of 587 of the donors, some 180 million T cells yielded some 110 million unique TCR beta sequences and around 300 Gb of sequence data. All discovery cohort repertoires had been generated using a single sequencing platform. Roughly five DR-DQ haplotypes were treated as single units for association and clustering because of strong linkage in the cohort. On average, 235,054 unique TCR beta nucleotide sequences were sequenced per donor among fewer than 500 genotyped donors of the cohort, with about 17% of those sequences being non-productive. Besides the first cohort of around 670 subjects, a separate validation cohort made up of over 95 different subjects was used. Class I and class II HLA loci were covered by the typing at four-digit resolution. Of the approximately 400 genotyped donors, less than 90% were placed in the genetic ancestry cluster associated with self-reported Caucasian donors. Typing coverage varied by locus: 629-630 donors for A, B, C, DRB1 and DQB1; more than 500 for DQA1; more than 600 for DPA1; 400 to 480 for DPB1. An early release covering 550 to 700 HLA-typed donors comprised 250 to 350 gigabases of sequencing data and some 79 million unique TCR sequences. To predict cytomegalovirus infection status, the study brought together high-throughput TCR immunosequencing, statistical association of individual TCRs with disease status, and machine learning. Donor age, sex, ethnicity and CMV serostatus were compiled alongside the repertoire data. An earlier analysis of 500 to 650 of the donors applied high-throughput TCR beta sequencing to assess whether each TCR beta V gene segment acted as functional or pseudogenic. In a later genetic analysis, genome-wide SNP genotypes for about 60% of the 666 donors were used, and that subset was treated as a discovery cohort. In a later analysis, previously published TCR beta repertoires from hundreds of donors were re-analyzed and high-resolution HLA genotyping was added so that TCR occurrence patterns could be studied. Using immunosequencing, the study profiled T cell repertoires from around 680 subjects and related those repertoires to cytomegalovirus serostatus. In the later analysis, no new phenotypic data were used to find candidate immune exposures; instead, reliance was placed on TCR beta sequences and their occurrence across donors. The aim of the study was to test whether cataloging public T cell receptors could identify signatures of past pathogen exposure. The investigation overall reported the following: When HLA alleles, especially DR and DQ, strongly co-occurred, attributing TCR associations to individual alleles was difficult. CMV serostatus was the only immune exposure information available for the cohort. Three of the identified cytomegalovirus-associated TCR beta chains were confirmed in vitro to be specific for cytomegalovirus antigens. Only TCR beta chains were sequenced in this cohort, and the absence of alpha or paired-chain data limited detectable features. Some IMGT-functional V segments, including TRBV6-2 and TRBV6-3, could not be distinguished by the 87-base-pair reads and were therefore excluded. In a later genetic analysis, a missense DCLRE1C variant was associated with V-gene and J-gene trimming of TCR beta chains, and the association was replicated in an independent cohort. The sequencing pipeline was judged likely to have produced a cluster of highly shared sequence variants as a technical artifact. Compared with the approximately 710-donor mean, donors in an Asian-associated ancestry cluster had fewer N-insertions in productive TCRs, according to a later genetic analysis. Over 15 rarely observed V segments, including chromosome 9 orphons, were excluded from the earlier analysis of approximately 500 of the donors because counts were too low. A total of around 150 TCR beta chains were listed by the study as associated with cytomegalovirus. Most TCR sequences were observed very rarely across donors, whereas some public TCRs were present in many individuals. Specific HLA alleles were associated with roughly 17,000 TCR beta sequences at a false discovery rate of 0.05 in a later analysis. According to the authors, the approach could potentially be generalized to other disease states and immunological phenotypes. Compared with equally common non-associated chains, HLA-associated TCR beta chains in a later analysis were more clonally expanded and had lower generation probabilities. Because some donors lacked HLA typing at each locus, the association tests relied only on the typed subset. Correlated functional status among segregating V segments might reflect linkage disequilibrium, but an unknown experimental factor could not be ruled out. In a later analysis, most CMV-associated TCR beta chains were found to appear HLA-restricted, with HLA associations seemingly driven largely by CMV exposure. Sequencing depth was assumed to be roughly uniform across donors in the presence/absence analyses, though that assumption may not hold. Broadly in line with IMGT annotations, most TCR beta V segments showed up in productive rearrangements about 90% or about 30% of the time in an earlier analysis of about 500 of the donors. In both the original and validation cohorts, the classifier was reported to diagnose cytomegalovirus status with high specificity and sensitivity. According to a later analysis, parvovirus B19, influenza, CMV and Epstein-Barr virus appeared linked to several top co-occurrence clusters. A further reported finding was that TCR beta sequences accurately predicted the HLA-A and HLA-B alleles for most subjects in the first cohort. In a later analysis, TCR association rates were found to vary across HLA loci, with the most associated TCRs seen for DRB1 alleles and the fewest for HLA-C alleles.

The CDR3 goes from the cysteine to the phenylalanine over 14 residues. CDR3 DNA is the only sequence kept; it has 42 bases, read in frame from the first base. The germline V gene (reference sequence) yields SEHNR for CDR1 and FQNEAQ for CDR2. After removal of 2 bases from V and 6 bases from J, the junction retains 7 bases not matched to a gene. In total, 630 or so healthy bone marrow donors made up the cohort. All cohort members were sampled while nominally healthy, although unrecorded immune exposures were likely present. The donor tested CMV seropositive, placing the donor among the approximately 290 seropositive members of the cohort. Each donor provided a peripheral blood sample, and peripheral blood mononuclear cells were used for TCR beta sequencing. The Qiagen DNeasy Blood Extraction Kit was used to extract genomic DNA from the blood cell samples. This clone occurred a few times. Its recognized antigen is unknown. No qualities accompany the bases; no much larger clone lies one base away.

The library was obtained by the immunoSEQ multiplex PCR assay. The multiplex PCR relied on a mix of 60 forward primers for TCR Vbeta segments and 13 reverse primers for TCR Jbeta segments. The CDR3 region of rearranged TCR beta genes was amplified from genomic DNA by a multiplex PCR assay. The Illumina HiSeq System was used to sequence the amplified TCR beta libraries as 87-base-pair reads. Per the source publication's procedure: Across the 670 or so repertoires, a later analysis counted approximately 83 million unique TCR beta chains, 9 million to 14 million of which were shared by at least two donors. Raw reads were error-corrected and collapsed into unique sequences with a nearest-neighbor algorithm that merged closely related sequences to remove PCR and sequencing errors. To assign V, D and J gene segments, CDR3 sequences were aligned to IMGT reference sequences. For a sequence to be retained, at least a six-nucleotide match to both a V gene segment and a J gene segment was required. A rearrangement counted as productive if the CDR3 had no stop codons and remained in frame with V and J, and every other rearrangement counted as non-productive. CDR3 was defined according to IMGT convention as the region running from the second conserved V-encoded cysteine to the conserved J-encoded phenylalanine. In an earlier analysis of approximately 500 of the donors, sequences lacking an unambiguous match to a single V gene segment were excluded. An earlier analysis of a few hundred of the donors called V segments functional above 56.7% productive rearrangements and segregating when the between-donor standard deviation exceeded 5%. A statistical classification framework was built to diagnose cytomegalovirus status from the catalog of TCR beta chain sequences. In a later analysis, V and J genes were assigned by comparing TCR nucleotide sequences against IMGT/GENE-DB human TR gene sequences. The TCRdist pipeline was used in a later analysis to assign CDR3 sequences and most-parsimonious VDJ recombination scenarios. In a later analysis, each TCR beta chain was defined by its CDR3 amino acid sequence together with its V-gene family, and reads without a unique V-gene family were excluded. In a later analysis, 500 to 700 highly shared, low-generation-probability nucleotide sequences were removed to address suspected cross-contamination and a sequencing artifact. For each public chain, a later analysis derived a clonal expansion index from normalized ranks of inferred template counts within each repertoire. In a later analysis, generation probabilities were computed with a VDJ recombination model fitted to out-of-frame rearrangements, and the resulting probabilities were checked against IGoR. Hypergeometric tests were used in a later analysis to score TCR-TCR, TCR-HLA and TCR-CMV co-occurrence, with a repertoire-size bias correction applied to the TCR pairs. To estimate false discovery rates, a later analysis permuted the HLA or CMV assignments 20 times. In a later analysis, co-occurring TCRs were grouped using DBSCAN, and TCRdist sequence similarity was added for clustering within HLA-allele-positive subsets. For co-occurrence clustering, repertoires with fewer than 30,000 or more than 120,000 public chains were excluded, along with five or six repertoires with anomalous nucleotide sharing. Drawn from immuneACCESS, this table holds only the in-frame rearrangements with V and J called that TCRdb kept. Clones are partly lost; checked studies trace under half to an unresolved V gene and leave the rest unexplained. The D gene and trimming were derived from the DNA, and the V and J assignments and clone size from that table. The sample table shows 110,000 to 150,000 clones, and approximately 70% are seen once. 2.1% of the sample lies in the top ten.

This TCR came from a woman aged 55-75 years in good health and CMV-seropositive. The sequence is built from TRBV7-9 and TRBJ2-7; 7 of the junction bases match TRBD1. The sample was PBMCs. The CDR3 region reads CASSLTKTGSEQYF. At the DNA level, the sequence is TGTGCCAGCAGCTTAACCAAGACAGGGTCCGAGCAGTACTTC.